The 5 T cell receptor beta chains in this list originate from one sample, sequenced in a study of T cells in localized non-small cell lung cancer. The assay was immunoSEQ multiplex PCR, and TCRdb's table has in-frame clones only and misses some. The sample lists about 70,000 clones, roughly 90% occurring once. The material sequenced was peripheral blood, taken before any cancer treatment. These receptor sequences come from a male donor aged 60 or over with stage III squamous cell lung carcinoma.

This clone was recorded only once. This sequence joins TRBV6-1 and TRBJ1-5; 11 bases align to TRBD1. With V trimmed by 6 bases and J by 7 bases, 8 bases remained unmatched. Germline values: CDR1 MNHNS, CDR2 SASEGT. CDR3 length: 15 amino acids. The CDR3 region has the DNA TGTGCCAGCAGGGGGACAGGGGGAAGTAAACAGCCCCAGCATTTT. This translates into CASRGTGGSKQPQHF.

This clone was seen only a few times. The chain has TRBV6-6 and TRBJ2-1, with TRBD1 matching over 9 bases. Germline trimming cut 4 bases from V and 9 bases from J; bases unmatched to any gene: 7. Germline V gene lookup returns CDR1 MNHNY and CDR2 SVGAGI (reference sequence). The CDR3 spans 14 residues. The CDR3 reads CASSSGQGFGEQFF. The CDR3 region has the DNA TGTGCCAGCAGTTCGGGACAGGGCTTCGGTGAGCAGTTCTTC.

CDR3 DNA sequence: TGTGCCAGCAGCCAAGCAAACTCCGTGGGTCACCTAAACACCGGGGAGCTGTTTTTT. Translation gives CASSQANSVGHLNTGELFF. The rearrangement links TRBV4-2 to TRBJ2-2; D is uncertain. The CDR3 runs 19 residues. Germline V CDR1 and CDR2: LGHNA, YNFKEQ. V was pared by 1 base and J by 2 bases, with 20 bases between.

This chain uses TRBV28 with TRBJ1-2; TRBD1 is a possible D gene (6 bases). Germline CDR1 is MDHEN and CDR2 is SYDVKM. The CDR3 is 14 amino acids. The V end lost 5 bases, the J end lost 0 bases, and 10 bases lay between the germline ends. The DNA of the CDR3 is TGTGCCAGCAGTCCGGACAGAGCTAACTATGGCTACACCTTC. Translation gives CASSPDRANYGYTF.

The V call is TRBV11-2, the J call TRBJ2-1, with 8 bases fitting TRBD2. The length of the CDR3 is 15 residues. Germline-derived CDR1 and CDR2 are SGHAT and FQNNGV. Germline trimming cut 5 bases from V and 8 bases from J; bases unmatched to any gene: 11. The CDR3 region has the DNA TGTGCCAGCAGCCGCCGGAAGGGACTAGTCTATGAGCAGTTCTTC. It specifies CASSRRKGLVYEQFF.